The rows below give T cell receptor beta chains drawn from one sample of a study of shared clonotypes between healthy human individuals. Libraries were prepared by immunoSEQ multiplex PCR; TCRdb keeps only in-frame clonotypes and omits some of them. The data hold around 2,100,000 clones, with roughly 95% observed a single time. Sequenced input: naive CD8+ T cells sorted from blood. These receptor sequences come from a man aged 18-30 years in good health. Both conserved end residues are part of each CDR3. D genes are given only for firm matches. For some rows the clone size is stated as once, few or many, or as a class when expanded; others skip it.

size	D	V	J	CDR3	DNA
.	.	TRBV30	TRBJ2-1	CAWTDEGWNEQFF	TGTGCCTGGACCGACGAGGGGTGGAATGAGCAGTTCTTC
.	.	TRBV19	TRBJ1-4	CASSRRGATNEKLFF	TGTGCCAGTAGTAGGAGAGGGGCAACTAATGAAAAACTGTTTTTT
.	.	TRBV28	TRBJ1-2	CASSLEGLVGYGYTF	TGTGCCAGCAGTTTAGAGGGACTCGTGGGCTATGGCTACACCTTC
.	.	TRBV7-7	TRBJ1-3	CASSLIAGRSRVTIYF	TGTGCTAGCAGCTTAATCGCAGGCCGCTCTCGCGTAACCATATATTTT
.	TRBD2	TRBV30	TRBJ2-7	CAWRGTSGNSYEQYF	TGTGCCTGGAGGGGGACTAGCGGGAATTCCTACGAGCAGTACTTC
.	TRBD1	TRBV11-3	TRBJ2-2	CASSFDRASAGELFF	TGTGCCAGCAGCTTTGACAGGGCGAGTGCCGGGGAGCTGTTTTTT
.	TRBD1	TRBV6-5	TRBJ1-2	CASSYRGLGGYTF	TGTGCCAGCAGTTACAGGGGGCTGGGTGGCTACACCTTC
.	.	TRBV13	TRBJ2-2	CASSLGLSRLNTGELFF	TGTGCCAGCAGCTTAGGCTTGTCCAGACTGAACACCGGGGAGCTGTTTTTT
.	.	TRBV5-1	TRBJ1-6	CASSLGPLESPLHF	TGCGCCAGCAGCCTGGGACCTCTAGAGTCACCCCTCCACTTT
.	TRBD1	TRBV4-1	TRBJ1-4	CASSLTTGWVEKLFF	TGCGCCAGCAGCCTGACGACAGGGTGGGTTGAAAAACTGTTTTTT
.	.	TRBV7-9	TRBJ2-1	CASSSTPGYNEQFF	TGTGCCAGCAGCTCTACCCCTGGTTACAATGAGCAGTTCTTC
.	.	TRBV5-1	TRBJ1-1	CASSFDAGTEAFF	TGCGCCAGCAGCTTTGACGCGGGCACTGAAGCTTTCTTT
.	.	TRBV27	TRBJ2-3	CASSARGLLDTQYF	TGTGCCAGCAGTGCCAGGGGCTTACTAGATACGCAGTATTTT
.	.	TRBV29-1	TRBJ2-7	CSVLEGASYEQYF	TGCAGCGTTTTGGAGGGGGCTTCCTACGAGCAGTACTTC
.	.	TRBV30	TRBJ2-7	CAWIRQNYEQYF	TGTGCCTGGATACGGCAGAACTACGAGCAGTACTTC
.	TRBD1	TRBV11-2	TRBJ1-1	CASSRDRRGLNTEAFF	TGTGCCAGCAGCCGGGACAGGAGGGGGTTAAACACTGAAGCTTTCTTT
.	TRBD1	TRBV28	TRBJ2-5	CASIPGTGGLETQYF	TGTGCCAGCATCCCCGGGACAGGGGGATTGGAGACCCAGTACTTC
.	TRBD2	TRBV27	TRBJ2-2	CASRSRGGFNTGELFF	TGTGCCAGCAGATCGCGGGGGGGTTTCAACACCGGGGAGCTGTTTTTT
.	.	TRBV4-1	TRBJ1-2	CASSQSYGYTF	TGCGCCAGCAGCCAATCCTATGGCTACACCTTC
.	TRBD2	TRBV27	TRBJ2-7	CASREGYSYEQYF	TGTGCCAGCCGGGAGGGCTACTCCTACGAGCAGTACTTC
.	.	TRBV19	TRBJ1-5	CASSIEWGRNQPQHF	TGTGCCAGTAGTATAGAGTGGGGGAGAAATCAGCCCCAGCATTTT
.	TRBD1	TRBV27	TRBJ2-7	CASSLLTGGTYEQYF	TGTGCCAGCAGTTTATTAACAGGGGGCACCTACGAGCAGTACTTC
.	.	TRBV28	TRBJ2-3	CASSPGGETDTQYF	TGTGCCAGCAGTCCCGGGGGCGAGACAGATACGCAGTATTTT
.	TRBD2	TRBV9	TRBJ2-3	CASSVDGVASGRADTQYF	TGTGCCAGCAGCGTAGACGGGGTGGCTAGCGGGAGGGCAGATACGCAGTATTTT
.	.	TRBV5-4	TRBJ1-5	CASSLGVEMNQPQHF	TGTGCCAGCAGCTTGGGGGTGGAGATGAATCAGCCCCAGCATTTT
.	TRBD2	TRBV7-8	TRBJ2-1	CASSLAIILAGGLRDEQFF	TGTGCCAGCAGCTTAGCGATTATACTAGCGGGAGGGCTTAGGGATGAGCAGTTCTTC
.	.	TRBV30	TRBJ1-1	CAWSVDSPNTEAFF	TGTGCCTGGAGTGTGGACAGTCCAAACACTGAAGCTTTCTTT
once	.	TRBV5-1	TRBJ1-2	CASSTDPGSLYGYTF	TGCGCCAGCAGCACCGATCCAGGCTCCCTCTATGGCTACACCTTC
.	.	TRBV4-1	TRBJ2-7	CASSQEYAYEQYF	TGCGCCAGCAGCCAAGAGTACGCCTACGAGCAGTACTTC
.	.	TRBV4-3	TRBJ2-7	CASSQGWDHRSYEQYF	TGCGCCAGCAGCCAAGGCTGGGACCACCGGTCCTACGAGCAGTACTTC
.	.	TRBV19	TRBJ1-1	CASTNIQGVITEAFF	TGTGCCAGTACCAACATACAGGGTGTAATCACTGAAGCTTTCTTT
.	.	TRBV7-9	TRBJ2-5	CASSLGAGAKETQYF	TGTGCCAGCAGCTTAGGAGCTGGGGCGAAAGAGACCCAGTACTTC
.	.	TRBV13	TRBJ2-7	CASSLMGYEQYF	TGTGCCAGCAGCTTAATGGGCTACGAGCAGTACTTC
.	.	TRBV4-1	TRBJ1-4	CASSQEGEGPTNEKLFF	TGCGCCAGCAGCCAAGAGGGCGAAGGACCAACTAATGAAAAACTGTTTTTT
.	TRBD1	TRBV6-6	TRBJ2-7	CASSLGQGYEQYF	TGTGCCAGCAGCCTAGGACAGGGCTACGAGCAGTACTTC
.	TRBD2	TRBV7-8	TRBJ2-1	CASSRLAGDSYNEQFF	TGTGCCAGCAGCCGTCTAGCGGGCGATTCCTACAATGAGCAGTTCTTC
.	.	TRBV12-5	TRBJ2-5	CASGPRTPSKNQETQYF	TGTGCTAGTGGGCCCCGGACTCCCTCCAAGAACCAAGAGACCCAGTACTTC
.	.	TRBV29-1	TRBJ2-5	CSVEAALSTGETQYF	TGCAGCGTTGAAGCCGCACTTAGCACCGGGGAGACCCAGTACTTC
once	TRBD2	TRBV4-1	TRBJ2-5	CASSQETVRLAGGELKTQYF	TGCGCCAGCAGCCAAGAAACAGTGCGACTAGCGGGAGGGGAGTTAAAGACCCAGTACTTC
.	.	TRBV5-6	TRBJ2-7	CASSGALAADLHEQYF	TGTGCCAGCAGCGGCGCCCTAGCCGCGGATCTTCACGAGCAGTACTTC
.	.	TRBV7-9	TRBJ2-2	CASSFPELGGELFF	TGTGCCAGCAGCTTCCCCGAATTGGGCGGGGAGCTGTTTTTT
.	TRBD2	TRBV13	TRBJ2-3	CASSSGPRLAGSTDTQYF	TGTGCCAGCAGCTCCGGACCCCGACTAGCGGGAAGCACAGATACGCAGTATTTT
.	TRBD2	TRBV14	TRBJ2-2	CASRLGLAVTGELFF	TGTGCCAGCAGACTCGGACTAGCGGTCACCGGGGAGCTGTTTTTT
.	.	TRBV27	TRBJ2-6	CASSFTGPSGANVLTF	TGTGCCAGCAGTTTTACAGGGCCCTCAGGGGCCAACGTCCTGACTTTC
.	TRBD2	TRBV2	TRBJ2-3	CASPNGRVRTDTQYF	TGTGCCAGCCCTAACGGGAGGGTACGGACAGATACGCAGTATTTT
.	TRBD1	TRBV6-1	TRBJ2-7	CASSEFRTGGYEQYF	TGTGCCAGCAGTGAATTTCGTACAGGGGGCTACGAGCAGTACTTC
few	.	TRBV11-2	TRBJ1-4	CASSLELTYQEKLFF	TGTGCCAGCAGCTTAGAATTGACCTATCAGGAAAAACTGTTTTTT
once	.	TRBV27	TRBJ2-1	CASSLSFYNEQFF	TGTGCCAGCAGTTTATCCTTTTACAATGAGCAGTTCTTC
.	TRBD1	TRBV7-6	TRBJ2-7	CASSLVPPHYRDRGNFTYEQYF	TGTGCCAGCAGCTTAGTCCCACCTCACTACCGGGACAGGGGAAACTTCACCTACGAGCAGTACTTC
.	.	TRBV27	TRBJ1-1	CASSLKTGNTEAFF	TGTGCCAGCAGTTTAAAAACAGGGAACACTGAAGCTTTCTTT
.	TRBD2	TRBV29-1	TRBJ2-5	CSVAGTSVQETQYF	TGCAGCGTCGCTGGGACTAGCGTACAAGAGACCCAGTACTTC
.	.	TRBV2	TRBJ1-2	CASSERRGPYGYTF	TGTGCCAGCAGCGAACGTAGGGGCCCCTATGGCTACACCTTC
.	.	TRBV7-9	TRBJ2-7	CASSLGLASYEQYF	TGTGCCAGCAGCTTAGGTCTAGCGTCCTACGAGCAGTACTTC
.	.	TRBV11-2	TRBJ2-5	CASSLGFSETQYF	TGTGCCAGCAGCTTAGGGTTCTCAGAGACCCAGTACTTC
.	TRBD2	TRBV29-1	TRBJ2-1	CSVDVRLAGVREQFF	TGCAGCGTTGACGTCCGACTAGCGGGGGTAAGGGAGCAGTTCTTC
.	.	TRBV5-1	TRBJ1-2	CASSLGGDYGYTF	TGCGCCAGCAGCTTAGGGGGGGACTATGGCTACACCTTC
.	.	TRBV7-9	TRBJ1-1	CASSLGGRGVTEAFF	TGTGCCAGCAGCTTAGGGGGTAGAGGGGTCACTGAAGCTTTCTTT